A single sample gave rise to the 11 T cell receptor beta chains below, sequenced in a study of post-analysis software for immune sequencing data. Study results and limitations: TRBV5-6, TRBV5-1 and TRBV20-1 were among about 5 TRBV segments more frequent in patients than controls.

Unique molecular identifiers featured in each of the TCR beta cDNA libraries. TCRdb independently ran MiXCR on the PCR reads; one entry per CDR3 protein. The sample shows hundreds of thousands of distinct CDR3 sequences, 55% to 60% of them seen only once. No antigen is known for these receptors. Sample: blood. The receptors here all came from a girl under 10 years old with multiple sclerosis.

This clonotype has just a few counts. CDR3 coding DNA: TGCAGTGCTAGACTGACAGGGAGCCTTGGCTACACCTTC. Amino acid sequence: CSARLTGSLGYTF. This chain links TRBV20-1 with TRBJ1-2; 7 nucleotides match TRBD1. Germline V lookup: CDR1 DFQATT, CDR2 SNEGSKA (reference sequence). Trimming removed 2 bases from V and 7 bases from J; junction bases left unmatched: 7. This CDR3 has 13 residues.

The table lists this clonotype with a few counts. The rearrangement joins TRBV5-1 to TRBJ2-1; 8 bases agree with TRBD1. The CDR3 is made up of 15 amino acids. The junction had 7 bases not matched to a gene; V was cut back by 4 bases and J by 4 bases. The V gene's germline CDR1 is SGHRS and CDR2 YFSETQ. The CDR3 sequence: CASSTGTGLYNEQFF. CDR3 nucleotide sequence: TGCGCCAGCAGCACCGGGACAGGTCTGTACAATGAGCAGTTCTTC.

The CDR3: CSVELSTTGIGYEQFF. For the CDR3, the DNA is TGCAGCGTTGAGCTATCAACAACAGGGATCGGCTACGAGCAGTTCTTC. The chain carries TRBV29-1 and TRBJ2-1; the D gene is possibly TRBD1 (6 bases). The germline CDR1 and CDR2 sequences are SQVTM and ANQGSEA. This CDR3 comprises 16 residues. V lost 3 bases and J 10 bases, leaving 25 bases between the germline ends.

V is TRBV14 and J is TRBJ2-3; D ambiguous. The CDR3 has 16 amino acids. The germline V gene encodes CDR1 SGHDN and CDR2 FVKESK. V shed 4 bases and J shed 0 bases, with 14 bases lying between them. The CDR3: CASSRLRTSSTDTQYF. CDR3 nucleotide sequence: TGTGCCAGCAGCCGCCTGAGGACCTCTAGCACAGATACGCAGTATTTT.

V usage is TRBV20-1 and J usage is TRBJ2-5, with D perhaps TRBD2 (6 bases). Trimming stripped 2 bases from V and 4 bases from J, with 14 bases between. The CDR3 has 14 amino acids. CDR1 is DFQATT, CDR2 SNEGSKA, per germline (reference sequence). The CDR3 is CSARPPSGGETQYF. As DNA, the CDR3 is TGCAGTGCTAGACCTCCCTCCGGGGGAGAGACCCAGTACTTC.

This clonotype was recorded many times. In DNA form, the CDR3 reads TGTGCCAGCAGCCCAGGGCGAGAGACCCAGTACTTC. Encoded protein: CASSPGRETQYF. V gene TRBV28 combines with J gene TRBJ2-5; D may be TRBD1 (5 bases). CDR1 and CDR2 from the germline V gene are MDHEN and SYDVKM. Deletions cut 6 bases from V and 4 bases from J, with 9 bases between. The CDR3 loop spans 12 amino acids.

The genes are TRBV29-1 and TRBJ2-1; possibly TRBD2 for D (6 bases). Deletions cut 3 bases from V and 2 bases from J, with 14 bases between. CDR3 size: 15 residues. The germline V gene has CDR1 SQVTM and CDR2 ANQGSEA. Here the CDR3 reads CSVDVGGGAYNEQFF. CDR3 DNA: TGCAGCGTTGATGTGGGAGGTGGGGCCTACAATGAGCAGTTCTTC.

CDR3 coding DNA: TGCGCCAGCAGCCAAATAAACACAGACAATGAGCAGTTCTTC. Protein: CASSQINTDNEQFF. The J gene is TRBJ2-1, the V gene TRBV4-1; D unresolved. CDR1 and CDR2 from the germline V gene are MGHRA and YSYEKL. This CDR3 region has 14 residues. Trimming stripped 2 bases from V and 5 bases from J, with 10 bases between.

This clonotype has a handful of counts. The rearrangement links TRBV29-1 to TRBJ2-3; D call uncertain. Trimming took off 3 bases at V and 2 bases at J, with 15 bases between the two ends. The CDR3 loop spans 15 amino acids. Germline CDR1 reads SQVTM; CDR2 reads ANQGSEA. The DNA for the CDR3 is TGCAGCGTTGATTGTTACGGTTTTCCCACAGATACGCAGTATTTT. It translates to CSVDCYGFPTDTQYF.

V usage is TRBV2 and J usage is TRBJ1-1, with D maybe TRBD1 (5 bases). The V gene's germline CDR1 is SNHLY and CDR2 FYNNEI. The V and J ends lost 4 bases and 3 bases respectively, with 9 bases between them. This CDR3 is built from 13 residues. CDR3 sequence reads: CASSAQGYTEAFF. CDR3 in DNA: TGTGCCAGCAGTGCTCAGGGTTACACTGAAGCTTTCTTT.

The V call is TRBV10-3, the J call TRBJ2-1, with TRBD2 matching over 9 bases. V lost 3 bases and J lost 4; bases outside the gene matches: 4. This CDR3 contains 15 residues. Germline CDR1 ENHRY, CDR2 SYGVKD. DNA of the CDR3: TGTGCCATCAGTGAATCAGCGGGAGGTTACAATGAGCAGTTCTTC. It specifies CAISESAGGYNEQFF.